Listed here is a single T cell receptor beta chain. Authors' data handling: Researchers report that nucleated cell counts were estimated from reference gene primer amplification. Sequencing was performed with immunoSEQ multiplex PCR; in TCRdb, only in-frame clones are kept and a portion is missing. The DNA was the basis for D and trimming; V, J and clone size are from that table. The sample has about 91,000 clones, 87% seen once; the top ten hold 4% to 5%. The data belong to a study of blood T cell repertoires in COVID-19. Study context: Researchers got acute and convalescent COVID-19 samples from the United States, Italy and Spain.

The CDR3 totals 15 residues. V lost 8 bases to trimming and J lost 1 base, with 15 bases between them. Germline values: CDR1 MNHEY, CDR2 SVGAGI. Sequenced input: peripheral blood. The chain joins TRBV6-5 to TRBJ1-5, with D unclear. This TCR was recovered from a man between 65 and 85 years old with acute or convalescent COVID-19. The CDR3 region is CASQWTGDSNQPQHF. The CDR3, as DNA: TGTGCCAGCCAATGGACTGGAGACAGCAATCAGCCCCAGCATTTT.